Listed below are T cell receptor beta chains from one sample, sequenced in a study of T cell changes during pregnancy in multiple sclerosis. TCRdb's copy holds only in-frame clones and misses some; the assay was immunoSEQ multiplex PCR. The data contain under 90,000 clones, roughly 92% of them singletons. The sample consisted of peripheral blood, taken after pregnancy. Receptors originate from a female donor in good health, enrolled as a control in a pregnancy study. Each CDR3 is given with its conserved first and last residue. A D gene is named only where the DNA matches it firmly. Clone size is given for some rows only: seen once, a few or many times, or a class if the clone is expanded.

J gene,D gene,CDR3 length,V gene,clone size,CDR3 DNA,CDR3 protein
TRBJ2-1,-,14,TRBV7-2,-,TGTGCCAGCAGCTTTGACCCGACTTACAATGAGCAGTTCTTC,CASSFDPTYNEQFF
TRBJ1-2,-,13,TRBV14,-,TGTGCCAGCAGCCAGGGCAGAATCTATGGCTACACCTTC,CASSQGRIYGYTF
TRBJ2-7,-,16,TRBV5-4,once,TGTGCCAGCAGCCGGGGGGGGACAGGGAAAATCTACGAGCAGTACTTC,CASSRGGTGKIYEQYF
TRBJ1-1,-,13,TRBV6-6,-,TGTGCCAGCAGTTTCCGTTCAGGCACTGAAGCTTTCTTT,CASSFRSGTEAFF
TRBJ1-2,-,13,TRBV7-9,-,TGTGCCAGCAGCCTACAGGGTGGGAAAGGCTACACCTTC,CASSLQGGKGYTF
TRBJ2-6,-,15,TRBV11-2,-,TGTGCCAGCAGTTCTGACATCTCTGGGGCCAACGTCCTGACTTTC,CASSSDISGANVLTF
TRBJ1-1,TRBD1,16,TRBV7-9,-,TGTGCCAGCAGCCTAGGGGACAGGGATATGAACACTGAAGCTTTCTTT,CASSLGDRDMNTEAFF
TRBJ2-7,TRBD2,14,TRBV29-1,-,TGCAGCGTTGTCCCCGCGGGGGGGCCCTACGAGCAGTACTTC,CSVVPAGGPYEQYF
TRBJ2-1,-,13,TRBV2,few,TGTGCCAGCAGTAGGGACTGGAACAATGAGCAGTTCTTC,CASSRDWNNEQFF
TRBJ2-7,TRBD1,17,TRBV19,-,TGTGCCAGTAGTTTCCATTTACAGGGGAGTCCCCTCTACGAGCAGTACTTC,CASSFHLQGSPLYEQYF
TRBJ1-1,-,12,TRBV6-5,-,TGTGCCAGCCGATCGCTGACAGATGAAGCTTTCTTT,CASRSLTDEAFF
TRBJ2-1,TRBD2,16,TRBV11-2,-,TGTGCCAGCAGCCGGAACAGTCTAGCGGGGGGTAGTTGGCAGTTCTTC,CASSRNSLAGGSWQFF
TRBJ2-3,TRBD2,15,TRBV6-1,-,TGTGCCAGCAGTGAGGGACTAGCGGGGGTAGATACGCAGTATTTT,CASSEGLAGVDTQYF
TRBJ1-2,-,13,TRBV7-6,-,TGTGCCAGCAGCTTCAGTTTTAACTATGGCTACACCTTC,CASSFSFNYGYTF
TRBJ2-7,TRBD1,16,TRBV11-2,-,TGTGCCAGCAGCCCCCCCCGGAACAGGGGAACCTACGAGCAGTACTTC,CASSPPRNRGTYEQYF
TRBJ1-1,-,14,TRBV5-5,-,TGTGCCAGCAGCGAAAGGGGGGGTAACACTGAAGCTTTCTTT,CASSERGGNTEAFF
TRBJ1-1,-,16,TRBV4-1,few,TGCGCCAGCAGCCAAGATGAACGAGGGCCTGCGGGTGAAGCTTTCTTT,CASSQDERGPAGEAFF
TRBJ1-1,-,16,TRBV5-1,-,TGCGCCAGCAGCTTGCCTGGACACCTCATGAACACTGAAGCTTTCTTT,CASSLPGHLMNTEAFF
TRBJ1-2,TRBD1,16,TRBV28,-,TGTGCCAGCAGTTTCCTTGGCGGGACAGGAAACTATGGCTACACCTTC,CASSFLGGTGNYGYTF
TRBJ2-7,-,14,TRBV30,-,TGTGCCTGGAGTGTAGAAGGTTTACTAGGCGAGCAGTACTTC,CAWSVEGLLGEQYF
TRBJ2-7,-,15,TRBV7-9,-,TGTGCCAGCAGCTTAGTCTCCGGGAGAGGCTACGAGCAGTACTTC,CASSLVSGRGYEQYF
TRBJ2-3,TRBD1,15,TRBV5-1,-,TGCGCCAGCAGCATACAGGGGGGTGTTAGCGATACGCAGTATTTT,CASSIQGGVSDTQYF
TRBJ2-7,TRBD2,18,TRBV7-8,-,TGTGCCAGCAGCTTCCGGGCTGTGAGCGGGGGTCTGGATTACGAGCAGTACTTC,CASSFRAVSGGLDYEQYF
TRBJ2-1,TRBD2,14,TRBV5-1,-,TGCGCCAGCAGCTGGGGGGGACTAGCGGCGGAGCAGTTCTTC,CASSWGGLAAEQFF
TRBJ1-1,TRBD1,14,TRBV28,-,TGTGCCAGCAGTCCAGAGACAGGGACCACTGAAGCTTTCTTT,CASSPETGTTEAFF
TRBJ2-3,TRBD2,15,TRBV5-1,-,TGCGCCAGCAGCTTGGACTGGACTAGCGGGCTAAGTCCGTATTTT,CASSLDWTSGLSPYF
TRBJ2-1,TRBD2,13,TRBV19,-,TGTGCCAGTAGTAAGACTAGCCGGCATGAGCAGTTCTTC,CASSKTSRHEQFF
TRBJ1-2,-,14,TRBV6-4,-,TGTGCCAGCAGCCTTAACCAGGGAACCTATGGCTACACCTTC,CASSLNQGTYGYTF
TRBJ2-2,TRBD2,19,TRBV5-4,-,TGTGCCAGCAGCTATCCGGGACTAGCGGGGGTAACGAACACCGGGGAGCTGTTTTTT,CASSYPGLAGVTNTGELFF
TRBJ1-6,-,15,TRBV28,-,TGTGCCAGCAGTTTATCCAGCTCCTATAATTCACCCCTCCACTTT,CASSLSSSYNSPLHF
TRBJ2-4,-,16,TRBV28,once,TGTGCCAGCAGTTTATGGGGTCTGCGACAGAAAAACATTCAGTACTTC,CASSLWGLRQKNIQYF
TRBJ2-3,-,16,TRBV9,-,TGTGCCAGCAGCGTGGTATCGGGGGGCGCCGAAGATACGCAGTATTTT,CASSVVSGGAEDTQYF
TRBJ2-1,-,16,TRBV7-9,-,TGTGCCAGCAGCGTCACCACAGCTTTCTCCTACAATGAGCAGTTCTTC,CASSVTTAFSYNEQFF
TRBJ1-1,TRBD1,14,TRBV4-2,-,TGTGCCAGCAGCCAAGATAGGGGACAGGGTGCCGCTTTCTTT,CASSQDRGQGAAFF
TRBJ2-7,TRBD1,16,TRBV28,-,TGTGCCAGCAGTTCCCCCGACAGGGGGCCTTCCTACGAGCAGTACTTC,CASSSPDRGPSYEQYF
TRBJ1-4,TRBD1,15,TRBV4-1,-,TGCGCCAGCAGCCAGACAGGGGTGACTAATGAAAAACTGTTTTTT,CASSQTGVTNEKLFF
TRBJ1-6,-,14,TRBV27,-,TGTGCCAGCAGGCTAGGACAGAGGAATTCACCCCTCCACTTT,CASRLGQRNSPLHF
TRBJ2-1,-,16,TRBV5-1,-,TGCGCCAGCAGCTACGCCGGGACACCTACCTACAATGAGCAGTTCTTC,CASSYAGTPTYNEQFF
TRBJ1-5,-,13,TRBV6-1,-,TGTGCCAGCAATGGGGCCCGCAATCAGCCCCAGCATTTT,CASNGARNQPQHF
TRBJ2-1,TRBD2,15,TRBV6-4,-,TGTGCCAGCAGTGCACTAGCGGGAGTTGACAATGAGCAGTTCTTC,CASSALAGVDNEQFF